This T cell receptor beta chain is from a study of T-cell memory formation after mild COVID-19. In the study overall: In these data, TCR clusters were largely donor specific.

This clonotype has a count of ten or more. Looked up from germline, CDR1 is SGDLS and CDR2 is YYNGEE. The CDR3 runs to 14 residues. V was pared by 2 bases and J by 5 bases, with 14 bases between. Using its own MiXCR run on the 5' RACE reads, TCRdb lists one record per CDR3 protein. The sample lists over 500,000 distinct CDR3 sequences, around 16% occurring once. J is TRBJ2-7 and V is TRBV9; D might be TRBD2 (5 bases). The TCR comes from an adult woman who had mild COVID-19 (a few samples of this study predate the infection). Cell type and time point are not known. Sequenced: PBMCs or a T cell subset sorted from them (not recorded which). CDR3 sequence reads: CASSVGPLRDEQYF. DNA for the CDR3: TGTGCCAGCAGCGTTGGACCATTGAGGGACGAGCAGTACTTC.